The clone carrying this T cell receptor (beta chain) was seen a few times. What it recognizes is unknown. The sample originates from a study of T-cell memory formation after mild COVID-19. The overall study: TCR clustering was largely donor specific. Overall study findings and caveats: Some responding clones appeared in pre-infection memory, suggesting cross-reactive memory joined. Contracting clones, day 15 to 85, had balanced CD4/CD8, and later expanders favored CD4+.

Constant-segment primers were used for 5'RACE, and the resulting TCR alpha and TCR beta cDNA libraries carried sample barcodes and UMIs. Using its own MiXCR run on the 5' RACE reads, TCRdb lists one record per CDR3 protein. The sample lists 220,000 or so distinct CDR3 sequences, about 9.2% occurring once. Trimming shortened V by 7 bases and J by 2 bases, and 18 bases separated the two germline ends. The germline V gene has CDR1 DFQATT and CDR2 SNEGSKA (reference sequence). The CDR3 is 15 amino acids. Sequenced material: PBMCs or a T cell subset sorted from them (not recorded which). The chain employs TRBV20-1 and TRBJ2-1, with D possibly being TRBD1 or TRBD2 (6 bases each). The sequence was obtained from a man aged 18 to 29 who had mild COVID-19 (a few samples of this study predate the infection). Cell type and time point are not known. The CDR3 spells CSGVEGGYTYNEQFF. The DNA of the CDR3 is TGCAGTGGCGTCGAGGGGGGTTATACCTACAATGAGCAGTTCTTC.